Described below is a single T cell receptor beta chain sequence and its context. There is no known antigen for this receptor. Base quality data are lacking; no much larger clone is found one base away. Genomic DNA was extracted from sorted cells for sequencing of the TCRbeta CDR3 region. The immunoSEQ Assay was used for sequencing of TCRbeta CDR3 regions. Sourced from immuneACCESS, this table was stored by TCRdb with only in-frame sequences that have V and J called. A share of the clones is absent; for the studies checked, an unresolved V gene accounts for under half, and the remainder has no known explanation. Present in this sample are about 63,000 clones, roughly 73% of which were seen just once. About 1.6% of the sample comes from the top ten. This specimen comes from a study of OX40 agonist ivuxolimab in advanced cancers. Study-level background: Ivuxolimab was an agonistic, fully human IgG2 monoclonal antibody directed against OX40 (CD134), a costimulatory receptor. Patients were allowed to have had prior anti-PD-1, anti-PD-L1 or anti-CTLA-4 therapy, and around two fifths of the dose-escalation patients had been treated with checkpoint inhibitors. Of the roughly 54 patients in dose escalation, 19 had hepatocellular carcinoma, about 15 had melanoma, 9 had renal cell carcinoma and 9 had head and neck cancer. The point of sequencing TCRbeta in the periphery was to test whether ivuxolimab changed TCR sequence diversity and drove clonal T-cell expansion. Partial responses occurred in three dose-escalation patients, of whom one had hepatocellular carcinoma and two had cutaneous melanoma. The paper describes the monotherapy dose-escalation part (N of about 55 patients) of the phase I trial of ivuxolimab. In the dose-escalation cohort, around four fifths of patients were male, and the mean age was roughly 56 years with a range of roughly 20 to 85. Intravenous ivuxolimab was administered to patients every 2 weeks at six dose levels: 0.01, 0.1, 0.3, 1.5, 3 and 10 mg/kg. The research as a whole found: After ivuxolimab, CD8+ T cells had more expanded clones than CD4+ T cells on average. At doses of 0.1 to 3.0 mg/kg, clonal expansion of both CD4+ and CD8+ T cells in blood was seen between baseline and week 6. Low levels of normalized T-cell clonal expansion were also seen in some nonresponding patients. Partial responders in the 0.1-3.0 mg/kg groups had among the lowest normalized peripheral clonal expansion, especially among CD8+ T cells. Antigen specificity was not determined for the clonally expanded peripheral T cells.

The trial excluded patients who had a history of autoimmune disease or were on systemic immunosuppression. In every dose cohort, peripheral blood was drawn for TCR sequencing at baseline, cycle 4 day 1, and cycle 7 day 1. Samples were obtained from an open-label, multicenter, first-in-human phase I dose-escalation trial of ivuxolimab. The trial enrolled adults with locally advanced or metastatic head and neck squamous cell, hepatocellular, melanoma or renal cell carcinoma. Before TCR sequencing, CD4+ and CD8+ T cells were separately sorted from peripheral blood. Via the germline V gene, CDR1 is LGHNA and CDR2 YNFKEQ. V is cut by 0 bases and J by 2 bases, and the space between the germline ends is 10 bases. The CDR3, from cysteine to phenylalanine, totals 15 residues. Solely the CDR3 DNA is kept, with 45 bases framed from the first base.

This TCR was sampled from an adult with an advanced solid tumor such as melanoma, head and neck, liver or kidney cancer. The V gene is TRBV4-2 and the J gene is TRBJ1-2; TRBD1 is possibly the D segment (6 matching bases). The starting material was CD4+ or CD8+ T cells sorted from blood, obtained in a trial of the OX40 agonist ivuxolimab. DNA sequence: TGTGCCAGCAGCCAAGAAAGGCAGGGGAACTATGGCTACACCTTC. It specifies CASSQERQGNYGYTF.